This section outlines one T cell receptor beta chain sequence together with its context. What it binds is unknown. TCRdb's copy holds only in-frame clones and misses some; the assay was immunoSEQ multiplex PCR. Seen here are roughly 960 clones, around 95% observed once, and the top ten hold about 4.1%. V shed 4 bases and J shed 0 bases, with 6 bases lying between them. The length of the CDR3 is 13 residues. Germline lookup yields CDR1 LNHNV and CDR2 YYDKDF (reference sequence). The source of the sample is a study of graft-versus-host responses after intestinal transplantation. Study as a whole: Recipients had multivisceral, liver-intestinal, or isolated intestinal transplants.

Study conclusions and caveats: GvH clones turned up in recipient marrow; some had shown up first in ileum or blood.

The sequence derives from a human patient who received an intestinal transplant, so some T cells may come from the graft donor. The sample in question was PBMCs, obtained 9 days after transplant. V gene TRBV15 combines with J gene TRBJ2-5; D uncertain. In DNA form, the CDR3 reads TGTGCCACCAGCAAAGGAGACCAAGAGACCCAGTACTTC. Encoded protein: CATSKGDQETQYF.